These 26 T cell receptor beta chains were all obtained from the same sample, sequenced in a study of shared clonotypes between healthy human individuals. Assay used: immunoSEQ multiplex PCR; TCRdb lists only in-frame clones, some missing. This table has 400,000 to 600,000 clones, 75% to 85% appearing once. Sequenced: PBMCs. All receptors derive from a woman aged 40 to 50 in good health. Some clones in this sample may be carry-over from other donors' samples.

This clone was seen only a few times. The chain employs TRBV10-2 and TRBJ1-5, with TRBD1 identical over 10 bases. The V and J ends lost 7 bases and 5 bases, in that order; junction bases with no gene match: 2. CDR3 length equals 13 residues. Germline V gene lookup returns CDR1 WSHSY and CDR2 SAAADI. The CDR3 protein is CASTDRGDQPQHF. As DNA, the CDR3 is TGCGCCAGCACGGACAGGGGGGATCAGCCCCAGCATTTT.

In its sample, this clone was seen a few times. This chain connects TRBV11-1 to TRBJ1-1; possibly TRBD1 for D (6 bases). The CDR3 totals 14 residues. The germline V and J ends were trimmed by 5 bases and 1 base, with 11 bases remaining between them. Germline CDR1 reads SGHAT; CDR2 reads FQDESV (reference sequence). The CDR3 DNA reads TGTGCCAGCAGCGCAGACAGGACGAACACTGAAGCTTTCTTT. Its translation: CASSADRTNTEAFF.

The V and J genes are TRBV7-2 and TRBJ2-7; TRBD2 agrees at 15 bases. The germline V gene has CDR1 SGHTA and CDR2 FQGNSA. The V and J ends lost 3 bases and 9 bases, in that order; junction bases with no gene match: 9. This CDR3 is built from 16 residues. The CDR3 spells CASSFGLAGGPGGQYF. The CDR3 bases are TGTGCCAGCAGCTTCGGACTAGCGGGAGGGCCGGGCGGGCAGTACTTC.

The table lists this clone with a few counts. CDR3 in amino acids: CASRSYRGIRYEQYF. As DNA, the CDR3 is TGTGCCAGCAGGTCTTACAGGGGGATAAGGTACGAGCAGTACTTC. The chain couples TRBV27 to TRBJ2-7, with 8 bases that match TRBD1. Looked up from germline, CDR1 is MNHEY and CDR2 is SMNVEV (reference sequence). This CDR3 has 15 amino acids. V gave up 6 bases and J gave up 4 bases; unmatched junction bases: 11.

This chain uses TRBV2 with TRBJ1-3; tentatively, D is TRBD1 (5 bases). CDR1 is SNHLY, CDR2 FYNNEI, per germline. The CDR3 sequence is 14 residues long. Trimming removed 7 bases from V and 0 bases from J, with 10 bases in between. The CDR3 nucleotides are TGTGCCAGCAACGAAGGGGTCTCTGGAAACACCATATATTTT. Its protein product is CASNEGVSGNTIYF.

This clone has a single count. V is TRBV10-3 and J is TRBJ2-7; D gene unclear. The CDR3 is made up of 13 amino acids. CDR1 is ENHRY and CDR2 is SYGVKD in the germline V gene. Trimming removed 0 bases at V and 3 bases at J, with 6 bases between. The CDR3 is CAISESQVYEQYF. CDR3 DNA sequence: TGTGCCATCAGTGAGTCGCAGGTCTACGAGCAGTACTTC.

The gene calls are TRBV18 and TRBJ2-3, with D perhaps TRBD1 (6 bases). CDR1 KGHSH and CDR2 LQKENI come from the germline V gene. CDR3 length: 14 residues. V lost 2 bases and J lost 3, with 9 bases in between. CDR3 sequence (DNA): TGTGCCAGCTCACCAATGACAGGTACAGATACGCAGTATTTT. Its protein is CASSPMTGTDTQYF.

This clone was recorded a few times. V usage is TRBV2 and J usage is TRBJ2-5, with D perhaps TRBD1 (7 bases). CDR1 and CDR2 from the germline V gene are SNHLY and FYNNEI. CDR3 length: 14 residues. Trimming removed 7 bases at V and 5 bases at J, with 17 bases between. The CDR3 sequence is CASMPGAGGETQYF. CDR3 coding DNA: TGTGCCAGCATGCCAGGGGCAGGGGGGGAGACCCAGTACTTC.

This chain joins TRBV19 and TRBJ1-2, with D perhaps TRBD1 (5 bases). CDR3 length equals 13 residues. Per germline, CDR1 LNHDA and CDR2 SQIVND (reference sequence). V lost 7 bases to trimming and J lost 8 bases, with 17 bases between them. DNA of the CDR3: TGTGCCAGTAACCCCACCCAGGGAGGCGGCTACACCTTC. Protein sequence: CASNPTQGGGYTF.

The chain has TRBV5-4 and TRBJ2-6; 7 nucleotides agree with TRBD1. V lost 4 bases, J lost 1 base, and 8 bases stayed unmatched. This CDR3 has 17 amino acids. Per the germline V gene, CDR1 is SGHNT and CDR2 is YYREEE (reference sequence). CDR3 in DNA: TGTGCCAGCAGCGAGACACTACAGGGGTCTGGGGCCAACGTCCTGACTTTC. Protein sequence: CASSETLQGSGANVLTF. The entire variable domain, with the rest obtained from reference TRBV5-4 and TRBJ2-6, is as follows: ETGVTQSPTHLIKTRGQQVTLRCSSQSGHNTVSWYQQALGQGPQFIFQYYREEENGRGNFPPRFSGLQFPNYSSELNVNALELDDSALYLCASSETLQGSGANVLTFGAGSRLTVL.

The chain combines TRBV30 with TRBJ1-3; a weak D match, TRBD1 (5 bases). Germline lookup yields CDR1 GTSNPN and CDR2 SVGIG (reference sequence). The CDR3 length is 14 residues. V shed 3 bases and J shed 5 bases, with 14 bases lying between them. CDR3 in DNA: TGTGCCTGGAGGGCCTCAGGGCTCCGAAACACCATATATTTT. Translating gives CAWRASGLRNTIYF.

V gene TRBV15 combines with J gene TRBJ1-4; no firm D call. Germline loops: CDR1 LNHNV, CDR2 YYDKDF (reference sequence). CDR3 length equals 13 residues. Trimming shortened V by 0 bases and J by 5 bases, and 4 bases separated the two germline ends. CDR3 in DNA: TGTGCCACCAGCAGAGACCCGAATGAAAAACTGTTTTTT. Residues: CATSRDPNEKLFF.

Worth noting for this clone: The sample has other DNA sequences that encode this CDR3 too. The DNA of the CDR3 is TGTGCCAGCTCCCCCGGGGGAGGGTACGAGCAGTACTTC. Its protein product is CASSPGGGYEQYF. The rearrangement joins TRBV18 to TRBJ2-7, with 7 bases aligning to TRBD2. V was pared by 6 bases and J by 4 bases, with 6 bases of the junction left unmatched. This CDR3 is built from 13 residues. The V gene's germline CDR1 is KGHSH and CDR2 LQKENI.

Comment on this clone: This likely traces to a read error, being one base from a far larger clone. Distinct nucleotide sequences in the sample also encode this CDR3. The CDR3: CASSYSKDFQTHQPQHF. In DNA, the CDR3 is TGTGCCAGCAGCTACTCCAAGGACTTTCAGACCCATCAGCCCCAGCATTTT. The chain has TRBV5-4 and TRBJ1-5; D remains unclear. V was clipped by 3 bases and J by 5 bases, with 21 bases between them. The CDR3 extends over 17 amino acids. CDR1 and CDR2 from the germline V gene are SGHNT and YYREEE (reference sequence).

V gene TRBV7-3 combines with J gene TRBJ2-2; 9 bases are shared with TRBD2. V gave up 5 bases and J gave up 7 bases; unmatched junction bases: 11. CDR1 and CDR2 (germline): SGHTA, FQGTGA. CDR3 length: 16 residues. CDR3 sequence reads: CASSPGGGRAVGELFF. Written as DNA, the CDR3 is TGTGCCAGCAGCCCGGGGGGCGGGAGGGCCGTCGGGGAGCTGTTTTTT.

J is TRBJ1-6 and V is TRBV27; no clear D gene. The germline V gene encodes CDR1 MNHEY and CDR2 SMNVEV (reference sequence). This CDR3 region has 12 residues. The V end lost 5 bases, the J end lost 5 bases, and 4 bases lay between the germline ends. The CDR3 nucleotides read TGTGCCAGCAGTCCCCATAATTCACCCCTCCACTTT. Translating it yields CASSPHNSPLHF.

This sequence joins TRBV28 and TRBJ2-7; D possibly corresponds to TRBD2 (6 bases). Trimming took off 5 bases at V and 4 bases at J, with 12 bases between the two ends. The CDR3 totals 13 residues. Germline-derived CDR1 and CDR2 are MDHEN and SYDVKM. CDR3 sequence: CASSEGGLYEQYF. CDR3 coding DNA: TGTGCCAGCAGTGAAGGAGGGTTGTACGAGCAGTACTTC.

This clone was observed a handful of times. The rearrangement links TRBV7-9 to TRBJ2-1; D remains unclear. V lost 3 bases, J lost 8 bases, and 17 bases lay in between. The CDR3 runs 15 residues. CDR1 and CDR2 from the germline V gene are SEHNR and FQNEAQ (reference sequence). CDR3 nucleotides: TGTGCCAGCAGCTTCCAAGTTCGGCGTCCGGATGAGCAGTTCTTC. It encodes CASSFQVRRPDEQFF.

A single count supports this clone. The V and J genes are TRBV2 and TRBJ1-1, with D tentatively TRBD1 (5 bases). The CDR3 is made up of 14 amino acids. Germline CDR1 SNHLY, CDR2 FYNNEI. The V end was cut by 6 bases, the J end by 4 bases, with 15 bases between. The CDR3 here is CASRTEGFGTEAFF. The CDR3 DNA follows: TGTGCCAGCAGGACAGAAGGGTTCGGCACTGAAGCTTTCTTT.

This clone was observed a few times. V is TRBV28 and J is TRBJ2-3; TRBD2 matches at 8 bases. V was pared by 8 bases and J by 4 bases, with 5 bases of the junction left unmatched. CDR1 MDHEN and CDR2 SYDVKM come from the germline V gene. The CDR3 consists of 13 residues. The CDR3 DNA follows: TGTGCCAGCGTCGGGAGGGTCTCAGATACGCAGTATTTT. This translates into CASVGRVSDTQYF.

The rearrangement uses TRBV28 and TRBJ1-1; maybe TRBD1 (5 bases). Germline V gene data show CDR1 as MDHEN and CDR2 as SYDVKM. This CDR3 has 12 residues. V was shortened by 10 bases and J by 11 bases, with 20 bases between the two germline ends. The CDR3 sequence: CATNLPGTGAFF. CDR3 nucleotides: TGTGCCACCAACCTACCCGGGACCGGTGCTTTCTTT. The full variable domain, its missing parts supplied by reference TRBV28 and TRBJ1-1, is DVKVTQSSRYLVKRTGEKVFLECVQDMDHENMFWYRQDPGLGLRLIYFSYDVKMKEKGDIPEGYSVSREKKERFSLILESASTNQTSMYLCATNLPGTGAFFGQGTRLTVV.

This sequence joins TRBV19 and TRBJ2-1, with 9 bases matching TRBD2. The CDR3 sequence is 15 residues long. Germline CDR1 LNHDA, CDR2 SQIVND (reference sequence). J was trimmed by 4 bases and V by 9 bases; bases with no gene match: 10. The CDR3 DNA is TGTGCCAGCTCTAGGTGGCGGGAGGGTTACAATGAGCAGTTCTTC. Residues: CASSRWREGYNEQFF.

The chain uses TRBV30 and TRBJ1-5; TRBD1 is a possible D gene (5 bases). The CDR3 consists of 17 residues. V was pared by 2 bases and J by 6 bases, with 23 bases between. Per the germline V gene, CDR1 is GTSNPN and CDR2 is SVGIG (reference sequence). The CDR3 coding sequence is TGTGCCTGGAGTCCTCGGCTCGGGGGGAGCTACAGTCAGCCCCAGCATTTT. Its translation: CAWSPRLGGSYSQPQHF. The whole variable domain, remainder taken from reference TRBV30 and TRBJ1-5, is SQTIHQWPATLVQPVGSPLSLECTVEGTSNPNLYWYRQAAGRGLQLLFYSVGIGQISSEVPQNLSASRPQDRQFILSSKKLLLSDSGFYLCAWSPRLGGSYSQPQHFGDGTRLSIL.

Here the CDR3 DNA reads TGTGCCAGCAAGACTGGGGATGAAAAACTGTTTTTT. This translates into CASKTGDEKLFF. The chain combines TRBV7-2 with TRBJ1-4; D gene uncertain. Germline V gene sequence: CDR1 SGHTA, CDR2 FQGNSA. The V end lost 7 bases, the J end lost 6 bases, and 9 bases lay between the germline ends. The CDR3 sequence is 12 residues long.

The V gene is TRBV18, the J gene TRBJ2-7, with D unresolved. The CDR3 extends over 13 amino acids. V was pared by 0 bases and J by 6 bases, with 9 bases between. CDR1 KGHSH and CDR2 LQKENI come from the germline V gene. This chain's CDR3 is CASSPPTSGEQYF. CDR3 nucleotides: TGTGCCAGCTCACCACCGACTTCGGGCGAGCAGTACTTC.

J is TRBJ1-2 and V is TRBV5-4; D not certain. Germline assignment: CDR1 SGHNT and CDR2 YYREEE (reference sequence). The length of the CDR3 is 15 residues. Trimming removed 0 bases at V and 5 bases at J, with 14 bases between. The CDR3 loop is CASSLASGWPYGYTF. Here the CDR3 DNA reads TGTGCCAGCAGCTTGGCTTCGGGGTGGCCTTATGGCTACACCTTC.